The 13 T cell receptor beta chains given below trace back to one sample, sequenced in a study of sequential checkpoint blockade in melanoma. Profiling relied on immunoSEQ multiplex PCR, and the TCRdb table lists in-frame clones only, not all of them. The sample holds about 5,300 clones, over 25% seen once. Treatment indicated: randomized to nivolumab then ipilimumab (arm A) or the reverse (arm B). Source: tumor tissue (inferred from file names), taken from a patient given nivolumab and ipilimumab in sequence. The receptor source for this set is a human donor with melanoma.

This clone was picked up a small number of times. This chain uses TRBV25-1 with TRBJ2-7; 9 bases are a match to TRBD1. Germline V gives CDR1 MGHDK, CDR2 SYGVNS. The CDR3 spans 18 residues. J gave up 2 bases and V 2 bases, and 13 bases lay outside the gene matches. The CDR3 loop reads CASSEPAGQGLNPYEQYF. CDR3 DNA: TGTGCCAGCAGTGAACCTGCGGGACAGGGCCTCAATCCCTACGAGCAGTACTTC.

This clone was recorded many times. Mismatch with germline at one junction end may stem from a read error. The chain has TRBV15 and TRBJ1-3, with D maybe TRBD1 (5 bases). The CDR3 spans 15 residues. Germline assignment: CDR1 LNHNV and CDR2 YYDKDF (reference sequence). The CDR3 protein is CASSMDTSSGNTIYF. The CDR3 DNA follows: TGTGCCAGCAGCATGGACACGAGCTCTGGAAACACCATATATTTT.

The chain employs TRBV29-1 and TRBJ2-7, with TRBD1 matching over 7 bases. Germline V gives CDR1 SQVTM, CDR2 ANQGSEA. V dropped 6 bases and J dropped 5; count of bases not matched to a gene: 7. The CDR3 runs to 12 residues. The CDR3 DNA follows: TGCAGCGTCGTGGGACAGAGCCACGAGCAGTACTTC. The encoded protein is CSVVGQSHEQYF.

The chain couples TRBV19 to TRBJ2-5; D unresolved. Germline V lookup: CDR1 LNHDA, CDR2 SQIVND (reference sequence). The CDR3 contains 13 residues. V dropped 3 bases and J dropped 5 bases, with 10 bases sitting between them. The CDR3 here is CASSMSGIETQYF. CDR3 in DNA: TGTGCCAGTAGTATGAGTGGGATTGAGACCCAGTACTTC.

The chain recombines TRBV19 with TRBJ1-1; no clear D gene. CDR3 length equals 14 residues. Germline CDR1 LNHDA, CDR2 SQIVND (reference sequence). The ends were cut back, 4 bases at V and 4 bases at J, with 13 bases in the middle. CDR3 residues: CASSTPGGSTEAFF. The CDR3 coding sequence is TGTGCCAGTAGTACCCCGGGTGGGAGCACTGAAGCTTTCTTT.

By its share, this clone is medium-sized (0.01 to 0.1%). V and J are TRBV6-8 and TRBJ1-1; TRBD1 agrees at 7 bases. The trim removed 5 bases at V and 0 bases at J, leaving 9 bases unmatched. The CDR3 contains 16 residues. CDR1 and CDR2 (germline): MNHGY, SAAAGT. In DNA, the CDR3 is TGTGCCAGCAGTCCATTCATGGGACAGATGAACACTGAAGCTTTCTTT. The encoded protein is CASSPFMGQMNTEAFF.

J is TRBJ2-1 and V is TRBV5-1; 9 nucleotides line up with TRBD2. The CDR3 has 14 residues. Germline V CDR1 and CDR2: SGHRS, YFSETQ. After removal of 5 bases from V and 5 bases from J, the junction contained 5 bases not matched to a gene. Here the CDR3 reads CASRRRGGDNEQFF. In DNA form, the CDR3 reads TGCGCCAGCAGACGGCGGGGGGGCGACAATGAGCAGTTCTTC.

This clone rates as medium-sized. The chain has TRBV11-3 and TRBJ1-1; weak D call: TRBD1 (5 bases). V lost 3 bases and J lost 3, with 14 bases in between. The CDR3 runs 15 residues. Germline lookup yields CDR1 SGHNT and CDR2 YENEEA. Here the CDR3 reads CASSLAGGLDTEAFF. Here the CDR3 DNA reads TGTGCCAGCAGCTTGGCCGGGGGTTTGGACACTGAAGCTTTCTTT.

This clone was seen ten or more times. The chain links TRBV6-8 to TRBJ2-1, with 9 bases that match TRBD2. V trimming: 0 bases; J trimming: 7 bases; junction bases outside the gene matches: 4. This CDR3 spans 15 amino acids. From germline, CDR1 is MNHGY and CDR2 SAAAGT. The CDR3 DNA follows: TGTGCCAGCAGTTACTCGCGGGGGGGCCGGAATGAGCAGTTCTTC. Translation gives CASSYSRGGRNEQFF.

The CDR3 reads CASSLAGNLDTQYF. DNA of the CDR3: TGCGCCAGCAGCTTGGCAGGGAATTTAGATACGCAGTATTTT. The chain employs TRBV5-1 and TRBJ2-3; maybe TRBD1 (5 bases). This CDR3 spans 14 amino acids. V was cut by 0 bases and J by 5 bases, with 10 bases left in between. Germline CDR1 reads SGHRS; CDR2 reads YFSETQ.

This clone ranks as medium-sized (0.01 to 0.1%). The chain's CDR3 is CASSTGLALGNEKLFF. The CDR3 DNA reads as TGTGCCAGCAGTACCGGCCTGGCTTTGGGTAATGAAAAACTGTTTTTT. The genes are TRBV6-8 and TRBJ1-4; D is undetermined. Germline CDR1 and CDR2: MNHGY and SAAAGT. Trimming took 5 bases from V and 4 from J, leaving 17 bases between them. The CDR3 has 16 residues.

This clone came up a few times. The chain combines TRBV6-8 with TRBJ1-5; D remains ambiguous. Deletions cut 6 bases from V and 2 bases from J, with 14 bases between. The CDR3 extends over 15 amino acids. The germline CDR1 and CDR2 sequences are MNHGY and SAAAGT. The CDR3 spells CASSSPISGNQPQHF. The CDR3 bases are TGTGCCAGCAGCAGCCCTATATCTGGCAATCAGCCCCAGCATTTT.

This clone was seen more than once but under ten times. V usage is TRBV6-8 and J usage is TRBJ1-5; 7 bases line up with TRBD1. CDR3 size: 15 residues. Germline CDR1 MNHGY, CDR2 SAAAGT. J was trimmed by 9 bases and V by 2 bases; bases with no gene match: 10. The CDR3 region has the DNA TGTGCCAGCAGTTACCCCGACAGGGCCCGGTTGCCCCAGCATTTT. It yields the protein CASSYPDRARLPQHF.